This entry concerns a single TCR beta chain. Its antigen has not been determined. It has no much larger one-base neighbor in the sample; base qualities were not kept. Genomic DNA was isolated from the sorted cells so that the TCRbeta CDR3 region could be sequenced. The immunoSEQ Assay was used to sequence the TCRbeta CDR3 regions. The table comes from immuneACCESS by way of TCRdb, which keeps in-frame sequences with V and J called. Part of the clones is missing from these tables; in studies checked, under half for an unresolved V gene and the rest for unknown reasons. The sample table shows fewer than 25,000 clones, and 88% are seen once. 31% of the sample is taken by the ten largest. These data are taken from a study of OX40 agonist ivuxolimab in advanced cancers. At the level of the whole study: Ivuxolimab, which targeted the costimulatory receptor OX40 (CD134), was an agonistic, fully human IgG2 monoclonal antibody. Prior anti-PD-1, anti-PD-L1 or anti-CTLA-4 therapy was permitted, and 30% to 50% of dose-escalation patients had received checkpoint inhibitors. The point of sequencing TCRbeta in the periphery was to test whether ivuxolimab changed TCR sequence diversity and drove clonal T-cell expansion. The paper describes the monotherapy dose-escalation part (N of about 52 patients) of the phase I trial of ivuxolimab. In the dose-escalation cohort, around four fifths of patients were male, and the mean age was 60 years with a range of roughly 20 to 80. Intravenous ivuxolimab was administered to patients every 2 weeks at six dose levels: 0.01, 0.1, 0.3, 1.5, 3 and 10 mg/kg. Partial responses were achieved by three dose-escalation patients, of whom one had hepatocellular carcinoma and two had cutaneous melanoma. Of the approximately 53 patients in dose escalation, about 20 had hepatocellular carcinoma, roughly 15 had melanoma, 9 had renal cell carcinoma and 9 had head and neck cancer.

Study-wide conclusions, independent of this receptor: After ivuxolimab, more expanded clones were found on average in CD8+ T cells than in CD4+ T cells. The antigen specificity of the clonally expanded peripheral T cells was not determined. At doses of 0.1 to 3.0 mg/kg, clonal expansion of both CD4+ and CD8+ blood T cells was observed from baseline to week 6. Low levels of normalized T-cell clonal expansion were also seen in some patients who did not respond. In partial responders in the 0.1-3.0 mg/kg groups, normalized peripheral clonal expansion was found to be among the lowest, especially among CD8+ T cells.

V loses 6 bases at its end and J loses 4 bases; junction bases beyond the gene matches: 8. Looking up the germline V gene yields CDR1 ENHRY and CDR2 SYGVKD. From cysteine to phenylalanine, the CDR3 is 16 amino acids long. Only the CDR3 DNA is retained, 48 bases long and in frame from the first base. The trial excluded patients who had a history of autoimmune disease or were on systemic immunosuppression. Peripheral blood for TCR sequencing was drawn from every dose cohort at baseline, at cycle 4 day 1 and at cycle 7 day 1. Samples were obtained from an open-label, multicenter, first-in-human phase I dose-escalation trial of ivuxolimab. Adults with locally advanced or metastatic melanoma, renal cell carcinoma, hepatocellular carcinoma or head and neck squamous cell carcinoma were enrolled in the trial. Before TCR sequencing, CD4+ T cells and CD8+ T cells were sorted from peripheral blood as separate populations.

Here the chain combines TRBV10-3 and TRBJ2-2; TRBD1 fits 10 bases in the junction. The sequenced sample was CD4+ or CD8+ T cells sorted from blood, obtained in a trial of the OX40 agonist ivuxolimab. This TCR came from an adult with an advanced solid tumor such as melanoma, head and neck, liver or kidney cancer. In nucleotides, the sequence is TGTGCCATCAGAACCTTTCGGGACAGGGGCACCGGGGAGCTGTTTTTT. Translation gives CAIRTFRDRGTGELFF.